The clone carrying this TCR beta chain was observed a few times. The sample originates from a study of blood T cell repertoires in COVID-19. Study at large: Samples representing acute and convalescent COVID-19 were sourced from the United States, Italy and Spain. From T cells, B-cell-depleted T cells, or PBMCs came the material, which was cDNA or gDNA.

Some clones are missing from TCRdb's copy, which holds only in-frame ones; the method was immunoSEQ multiplex PCR. The sample contains a few hundred thousand clones, 80% to 90% of which appear only once. Trimming cost V 8 bases and J 1 base, with 10 bases left between them. This CDR3 comprises 13 residues. The germline CDR1 and CDR2 sequences are SEHNR and FQNEAQ (reference sequence). The material sequenced was peripheral blood. V is TRBV7-9 and J is TRBJ2-3; D unclear. This receptor was obtained from a man between 18 and 29 years old with COVID-19, enrolled during active disease. The CDR3 is CASRGAGTDTQYF. The DNA for the CDR3 is TGTGCCAGCCGCGGAGCCGGCACAGATACGCAGTATTTT.